This T cell receptor beta chain was retrieved from a study of blood T cell repertoires in COVID-19. About the study: Material from acute and convalescent COVID-19 was sourced from the United States, Italy and Spain. PBMCs, B-cell-depleted T cells, or T cells provided the cDNA or gDNA that made up the material.

In the original workflow: The authors estimated nucleated cell counts from reference gene primer amplification. The repertoire was sequenced with immunoSEQ multiplex PCR; TCRdb's copy has only in-frame clones and lacks some. The V and J calls and clone size come from that table; D and trimming were worked out from the DNA. The table has some 150,000 clones, approximately 87% seen once. Patients of the Seattle cohort, enrolled during active infection, were followed longitudinally. The junction had 3 bases not matched to a gene; V was cut back by 3 bases and J by 6 bases. Germline CDR1 LGHNA, CDR2 YSLEER. The CDR3 runs 13 residues.

The chain carries TRBV4-3 and TRBJ2-3, with 7 bases that match TRBD1. The sequence derives from a woman aged 60 to 75 with COVID-19, enrolled during active disease. Specimen: peripheral blood. In nucleotides, the CDR3 is TGCGCCAGCAGCCAGACAGGGTCGGATACGCAGTATTTT. Translation gives CASSQTGSDTQYF.